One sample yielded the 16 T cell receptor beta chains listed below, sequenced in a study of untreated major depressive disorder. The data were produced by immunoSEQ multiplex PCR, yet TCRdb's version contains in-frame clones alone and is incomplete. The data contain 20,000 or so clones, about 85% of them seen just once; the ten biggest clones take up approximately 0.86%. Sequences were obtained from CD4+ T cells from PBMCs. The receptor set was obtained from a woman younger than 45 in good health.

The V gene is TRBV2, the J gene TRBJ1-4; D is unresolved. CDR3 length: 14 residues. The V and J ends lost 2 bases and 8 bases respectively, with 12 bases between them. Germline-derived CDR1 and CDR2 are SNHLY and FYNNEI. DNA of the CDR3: TGTGCCAGCAGTGAAAATCCTACCGGGGAAAAACTGTTTTTT. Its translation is CASSENPTGEKLFF.

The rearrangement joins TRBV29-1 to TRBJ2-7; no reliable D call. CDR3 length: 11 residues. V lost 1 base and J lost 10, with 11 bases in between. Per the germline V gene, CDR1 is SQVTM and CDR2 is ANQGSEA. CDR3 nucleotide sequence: TGCAGCGTTGAAGTAGACGCTGGACAGTACTTC. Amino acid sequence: CSVEVDAGQYF.

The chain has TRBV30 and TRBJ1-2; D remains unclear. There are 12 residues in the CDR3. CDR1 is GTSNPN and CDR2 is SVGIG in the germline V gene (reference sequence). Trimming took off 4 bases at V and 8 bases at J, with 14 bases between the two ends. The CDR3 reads CAWNPGERGYTF. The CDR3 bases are TGTGCCTGGAATCCAGGCGAGAGGGGCTACACCTTC.

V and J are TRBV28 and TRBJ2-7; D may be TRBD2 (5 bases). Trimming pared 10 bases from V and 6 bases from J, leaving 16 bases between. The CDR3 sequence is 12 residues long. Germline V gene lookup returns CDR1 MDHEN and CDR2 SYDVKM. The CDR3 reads CATRGVQSEQYF. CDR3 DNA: TGTGCCACCCGGGGAGTTCAGTCCGAGCAGTACTTC. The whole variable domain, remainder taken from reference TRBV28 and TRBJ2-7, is DVKVTQSSRYLVKRTGEKVFLECVQDMDHENMFWYRQDPGLGLRLIYFSYDVKMKEKGDIPEGYSVSREKKERFSLILESASTNQTSMYLCATRGVQSEQYFGPGTRLTVT.

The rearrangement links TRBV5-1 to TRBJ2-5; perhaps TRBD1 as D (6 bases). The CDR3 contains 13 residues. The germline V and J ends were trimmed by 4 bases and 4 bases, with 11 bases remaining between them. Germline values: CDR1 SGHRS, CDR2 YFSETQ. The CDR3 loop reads CASSRTEGETQYF. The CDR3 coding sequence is TGCGCCAGCAGCAGGACAGAAGGAGAGACCCAGTACTTC.

The CDR3 DNA reads as TGCAGCGTTGAGACAGGCAGCGGGTACGAGCAGTACTTC. Protein sequence: CSVETGSGYEQYF. The rearrangement joins TRBV29-1 to TRBJ2-7, with D perhaps TRBD1 or TRBD2 (6 bases each). V was cut by 3 bases and J by 4 bases, with 13 bases left in between. Germline V lookup: CDR1 SQVTM, CDR2 ANQGSEA. The CDR3 extends over 13 amino acids.

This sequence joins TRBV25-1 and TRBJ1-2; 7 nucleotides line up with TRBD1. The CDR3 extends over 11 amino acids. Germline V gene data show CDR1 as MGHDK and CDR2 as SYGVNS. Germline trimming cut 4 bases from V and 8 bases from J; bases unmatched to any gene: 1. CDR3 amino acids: CASSGGQGYTF. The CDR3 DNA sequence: TGTGCCAGCAGTGGGGGACAGGGCTACACCTTC.

CDR3 amino acids: CASSNGQGAKTQYF. CDR3 sequence (DNA): TGTGCCAGCAGCAACGGACAGGGGGCGAAGACCCAGTACTTC. This chain uses TRBV7-6 with TRBJ2-5, with 11 bases aligning to TRBD1. The CDR3 length is 14 residues. Germline CDR1 SGHVS, CDR2 FNYEAQ. The V segment lost 5 bases and the J segment 6 bases; nucleotides outside the gene matches: 5.

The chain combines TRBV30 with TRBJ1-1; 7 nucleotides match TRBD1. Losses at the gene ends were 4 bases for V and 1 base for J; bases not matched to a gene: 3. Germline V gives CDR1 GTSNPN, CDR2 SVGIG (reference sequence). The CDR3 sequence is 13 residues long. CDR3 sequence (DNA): TGTGCCTGGACAAGGACAGGGAACACTGAAGCTTTCTTT. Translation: CAWTRTGNTEAFF.

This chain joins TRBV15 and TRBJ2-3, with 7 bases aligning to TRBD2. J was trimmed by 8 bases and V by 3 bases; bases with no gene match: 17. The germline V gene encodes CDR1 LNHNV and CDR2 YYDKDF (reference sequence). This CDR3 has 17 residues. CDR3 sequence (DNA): TGTGCCACCAGCAGGTTGGCGGCTGCGGGAGAGGAGGGTACGCAGTATTTT. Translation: CATSRLAAAGEEGTQYF.

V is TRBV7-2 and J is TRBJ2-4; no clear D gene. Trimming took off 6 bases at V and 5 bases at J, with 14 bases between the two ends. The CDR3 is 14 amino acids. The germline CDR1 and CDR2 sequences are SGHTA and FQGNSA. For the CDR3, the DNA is TGTGCCAGCAGTCCCGCCGGGCTTCAAAACATTCAGTACTTC. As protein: CASSPAGLQNIQYF.

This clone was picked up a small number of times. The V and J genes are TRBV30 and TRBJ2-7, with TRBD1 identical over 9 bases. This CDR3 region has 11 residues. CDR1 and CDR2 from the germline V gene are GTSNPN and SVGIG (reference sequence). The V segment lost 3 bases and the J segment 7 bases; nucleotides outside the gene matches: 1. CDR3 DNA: TGTGCCTGGAGGACAGGGGGTGAGCAGTACTTC. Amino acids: CAWRTGGEQYF.

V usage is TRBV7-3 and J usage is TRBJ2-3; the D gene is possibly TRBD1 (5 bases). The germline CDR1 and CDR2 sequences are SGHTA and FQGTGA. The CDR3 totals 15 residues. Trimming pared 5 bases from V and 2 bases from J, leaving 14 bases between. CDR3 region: CASSLSGHPTDTQYF. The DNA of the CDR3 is TGTGCCAGCAGCCTCTCAGGGCACCCCACAGATACGCAGTATTTT.

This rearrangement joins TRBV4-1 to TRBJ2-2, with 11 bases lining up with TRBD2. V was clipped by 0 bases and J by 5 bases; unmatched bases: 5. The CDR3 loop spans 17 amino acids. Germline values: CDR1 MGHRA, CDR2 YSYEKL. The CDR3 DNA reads TGCGCCAGCAGCCAAGACCCGACTAGCGGGGATACCGGGGAGCTGTTTTTT. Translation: CASSQDPTSGDTGELFF.

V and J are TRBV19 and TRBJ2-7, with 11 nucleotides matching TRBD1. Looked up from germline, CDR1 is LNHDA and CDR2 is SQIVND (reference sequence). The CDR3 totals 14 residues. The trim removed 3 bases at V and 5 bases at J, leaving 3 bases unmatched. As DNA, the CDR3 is TGTGCCAGTAGTATTGGACAGGGGGCCCACGAGCAGTACTTC. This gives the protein CASSIGQGAHEQYF.

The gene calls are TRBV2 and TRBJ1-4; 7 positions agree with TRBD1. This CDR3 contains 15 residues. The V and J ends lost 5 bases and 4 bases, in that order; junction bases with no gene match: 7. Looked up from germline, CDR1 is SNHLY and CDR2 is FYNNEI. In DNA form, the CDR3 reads TGTGCCAGCAGTCCCGGACAGGTCCGTAATGAAAAACTGTTTTTT. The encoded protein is CASSPGQVRNEKLFF.